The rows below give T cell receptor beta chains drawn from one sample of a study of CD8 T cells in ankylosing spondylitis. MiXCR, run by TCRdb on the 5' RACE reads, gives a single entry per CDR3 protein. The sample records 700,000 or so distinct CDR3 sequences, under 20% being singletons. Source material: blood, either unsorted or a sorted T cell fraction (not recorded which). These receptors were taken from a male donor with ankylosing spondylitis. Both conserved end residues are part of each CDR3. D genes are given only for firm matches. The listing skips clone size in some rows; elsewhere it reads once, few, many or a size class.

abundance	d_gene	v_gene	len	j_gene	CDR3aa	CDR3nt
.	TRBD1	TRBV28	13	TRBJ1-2	CASSTGGLVGYTF	TGTGCCAGCAGTACAGGGGGGCTGGTTGGCTACACCTTC
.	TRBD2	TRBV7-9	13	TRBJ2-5	CASSPGTSWTQYF	TGTGCCAGCAGCCCCGGGACTAGCTGGACCCAGTACTTC
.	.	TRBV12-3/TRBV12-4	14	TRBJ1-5	CASSPGTPGQPQHF	TGTGCCAGCAGCCCGGGGACACCTGGTCAGCCCCAGCATTTT
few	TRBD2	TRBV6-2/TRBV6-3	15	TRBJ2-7	CASSSTSGDSYEQYF	TGTGCCAGCAGCTCAACTAGCGGGGACTCCTACGAGCAGTACTTC
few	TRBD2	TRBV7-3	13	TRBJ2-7	CASSFGLGERQYF	TGTGCCAGCAGCTTCGGACTAGGGGAAAGGCAGTACTTC
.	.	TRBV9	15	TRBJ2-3	CASSADLGSPDTQYF	TGTGCCAGCAGCGCCGACTTGGGCTCGCCAGATACGCAGTATTTT
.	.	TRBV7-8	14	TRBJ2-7	CASNPPGAAYEQYF	TGTGCCAGCAACCCTCCCGGGGCCGCCTACGAGCAGTACTTC
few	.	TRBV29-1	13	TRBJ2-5	CSVVMAGLETQYF	TGCAGCGTTGTCATGGCAGGGCTGGAGACCCAGTACTTC
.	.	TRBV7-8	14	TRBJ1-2	CASSSRAGDYGYTF	TGTGCCAGCAGCTCCCGGGCTGGCGACTATGGCTACACCTTC
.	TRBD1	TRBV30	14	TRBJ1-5	CAWSFGQGNQPQHF	TGTGCCTGGAGTTTCGGACAGGGAAATCAGCCCCAGCATTTT
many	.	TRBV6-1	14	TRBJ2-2	CASSQAGDTGELFF	TGTGCCAGTTCCCAAGCAGGGGACACCGGGGAGCTGTTTTTT
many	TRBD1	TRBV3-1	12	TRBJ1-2	CASSQTGYGYTF	TGTGCCAGCAGCCAGACAGGGTATGGCTACACCTTC
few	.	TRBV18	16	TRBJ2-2	CASSHQRFGGTGELFF	TGTGCCAGCTCACACCAGCGGTTCGGGGGTACCGGGGAGCTGTTTTTT
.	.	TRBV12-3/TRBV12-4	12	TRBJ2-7	CASTAPSYEQYF	TGTGCCAGCACCGCCCCTTCTTACGAGCAGTACTTC
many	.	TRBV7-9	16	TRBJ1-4	CASSLAGNLDNEKLFF	TGTGCCAGCAGCTTAGCGGGGAACCTTGACAATGAAAAACTGTTTTTT
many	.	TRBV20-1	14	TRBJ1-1	CSAPTRSMNTEAFF	TGCAGTGCCCCGACAAGGAGCATGAACACTGAAGCTTTCTTT
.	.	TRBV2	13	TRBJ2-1	CASSEGGGGEQFF	TGTGCCAGCAGTGAAGGGGGAGGGGGTGAGCAGTTCTTC
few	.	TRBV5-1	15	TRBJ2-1	CVSSLGGTDGNEQFF	TGCGTCAGCAGCTTGGGGGGGACAGACGGCAATGAGCAGTTCTTC
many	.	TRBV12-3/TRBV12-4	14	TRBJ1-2	CASSPPISNYGYTF	TGTGCCAGCAGTCCTCCGATCTCTAACTATGGCTACACCTTC
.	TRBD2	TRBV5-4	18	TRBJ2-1	CASSLGPVAGEHYNEQFF	TGTGCCAGCAGCTTGGGACCCGTGGCGGGAGAACACTACAATGAGCAGTTCTTC
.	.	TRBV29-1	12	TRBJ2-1	CSVEERKVEQFF	TGCAGCGTTGAAGAAAGGAAGGTTGAGCAGTTCTTC
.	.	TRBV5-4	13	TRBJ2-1	CASSLWTIDEQFF	TGTGCCAGCAGCTTGTGGACTATTGATGAGCAGTTCTTC
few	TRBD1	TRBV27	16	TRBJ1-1	CASSLFVGRGPTEAFF	TGTGCCAGCAGTTTATTTGTAGGCAGGGGGCCGACTGAAGCTTTCTTT
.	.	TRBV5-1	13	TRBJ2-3	CASSLLEEDTQYF	TGCGCCAGCAGCTTACTCGAAGAAGATACGCAGTATTTT
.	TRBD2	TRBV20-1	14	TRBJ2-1	CSADPGGSYNEQFF	TGCAGTGCCGATCCGGGGGGCTCCTACAATGAGCAGTTCTTC
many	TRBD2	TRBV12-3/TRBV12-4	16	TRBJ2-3	CASSFGTSGTTDTQYF	TGTGCCAGCAGTTTCGGTACTAGCGGGACCACAGATACGCAGTATTTT
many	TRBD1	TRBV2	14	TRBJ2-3	CASGAGGYTDTQYF	TGTGCCAGCGGGGCAGGGGGCTACACAGATACGCAGTATTTT
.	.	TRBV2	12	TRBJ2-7	CATRTDPYEQYF	TGTGCCACCAGGACGGACCCCTACGAGCAGTACTTC
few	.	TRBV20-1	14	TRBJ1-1	CSASPVSLNTEAFF	TGCAGTGCTAGTCCGGTTAGCTTGAACACTGAAGCTTTCTTT
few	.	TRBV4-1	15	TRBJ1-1	CASSQVSGENTEAFF	TGCGCCAGCAGCCAAGTTTCGGGAGAAAACACTGAAGCTTTCTTT
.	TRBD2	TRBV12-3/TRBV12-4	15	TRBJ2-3	CASSLALAGLDTQYF	TGTGCCAGCAGTTTAGCGCTAGCGGGGCTAGATACGCAGTATTTT
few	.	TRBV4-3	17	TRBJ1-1	CASSQDRIQGWYTEAFF	TGCGCCAGCAGCCAAGATAGGATCCAGGGGTGGTACACTGAAGCTTTCTTT
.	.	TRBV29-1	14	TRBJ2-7	CSVEGAAGESEQYF	TGCAGCGTTGAAGGGGCGGCAGGGGAATCCGAGCAGTACTTC
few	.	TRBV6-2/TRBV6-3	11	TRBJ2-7	CASSDGHEQYF	TGTGCCAGCAGTGATGGCCACGAGCAGTACTTC
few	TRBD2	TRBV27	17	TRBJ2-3	CASSSVLLASNSDTQYF	TGTGCCAGCAGTTCAGTGCTACTAGCGAGCAACTCAGATACGCAGTATTTT
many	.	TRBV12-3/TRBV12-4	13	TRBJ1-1	CASSLIIGTEAFF	TGTGCCAGCAGTTTAATCATAGGCACTGAAGCTTTCTTT
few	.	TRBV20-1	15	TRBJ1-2	CSARETDGTNYGYTF	TGCAGTGCTAGAGAAACGGACGGTACTAACTATGGCTACACCTTC
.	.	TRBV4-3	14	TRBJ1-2	CASSQDRKGYGYTF	TGCGCCAGCAGCCAAGATCGGAAGGGCTATGGCTACACCTTC
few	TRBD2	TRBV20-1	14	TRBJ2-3	CSQTSGSPWDTQYF	TGCAGTCAGACTAGCGGGAGCCCCTGGGATACGCAGTATTTT
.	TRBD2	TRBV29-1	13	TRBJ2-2	CSGGGTNTGELFF	TGCAGCGGCGGGGGGACGAACACCGGGGAGCTGTTTTTT
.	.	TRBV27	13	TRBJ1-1	CASSRRGLTEAFF	TGTGCCAGCAGCCGGCGAGGTTTGACTGAAGCTTTCTTT
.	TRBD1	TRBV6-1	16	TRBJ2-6	CASSKGANSGANVLTF	TGTGCCAGCAGTAAGGGGGCCAACTCTGGGGCCAACGTCCTGACTTTC
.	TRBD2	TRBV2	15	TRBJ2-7	CASSVSGLGDYEQYF	TGTGCCAGCAGTGTTAGCGGACTAGGGGACTACGAGCAGTACTTC
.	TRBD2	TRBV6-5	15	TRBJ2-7	CASSYAGGSSYEQYF	TGTGCCAGCAGTTACGCCGGGGGGTCCTCCTACGAGCAGTACTTC
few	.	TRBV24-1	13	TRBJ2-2	CATSDLRTGELFF	TGTGCCACCAGTGATCTAAGGACCGGGGAGCTGTTTTTT
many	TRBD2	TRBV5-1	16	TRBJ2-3	CASSAGTSLSTDTQYF	TGCGCCAGCAGCGCCGGGACTAGCCTTAGCACAGATACGCAGTATTTT
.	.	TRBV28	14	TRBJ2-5	CASTLDSYQEAQYF	TGTGCCAGCACCCTGGACAGTTATCAAGAGGCCCAGTACTTC
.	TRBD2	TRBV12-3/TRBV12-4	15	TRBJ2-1	CASRPRGGNYNEQFF	TGTGCCAGCAGACCAAGGGGAGGGAACTACAATGAGCAGTTCTTC
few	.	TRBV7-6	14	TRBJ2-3	CASSPGVISDTQYF	TGTGCCAGCAGCCCCGGAGTGATATCTGATACGCAGTATTTT
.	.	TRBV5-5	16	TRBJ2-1	CASSWEPSSSYNEQFF	TGTGCCAGCAGCTGGGAACCCTCGAGCTCCTACAATGAGCAGTTCTTC
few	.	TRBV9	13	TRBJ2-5	CASSVGTAGTQYF	TGTGCCAGCAGCGTAGGGACCGCCGGGACCCAGTACTTC
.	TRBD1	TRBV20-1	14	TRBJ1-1	CSARTDRVNTEAFF	TGCAGTGCTCGAACGGACAGGGTGAACACTGAAGCTTTCTTT
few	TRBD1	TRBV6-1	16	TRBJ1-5	CASSRQGYNTNQPQHF	TGTGCCAGCAGCCGACAGGGTTATAACACCAATCAGCCCCAGCATTTT